A single sample is the source of the 21 T cell receptor beta chains below, sequenced in a study of graft-versus-host responses after intestinal transplantation. These receptors' targets are unknown. Generated by immunoSEQ multiplex PCR, the TCRdb table keeps only in-frame clones and is missing some. The sample carries approximately 90,000 clones, about 92% recorded once. The source was unstimulated CD8+ T cells sorted from spleen or lymph node cells, collected before intestinal transplant. The receptors shown here come from a human donor who received an intestinal transplant.

This clone appeared once. The chain combines TRBV15 with TRBJ1-1, with 9 bases aligning to TRBD1. This CDR3 comprises 15 residues. The V gene's germline CDR1 is LNHNV and CDR2 YYDKDF (reference sequence). After removal of 3 bases from V and 6 bases from J, the junction contained 8 bases not matched to a gene. In DNA form, the CDR3 reads TGTGCCACCAGCAGCCGACAGGGGGTAAGGGCTGAAGCTTTCTTT. As protein: CATSSRQGVRAEAFF.

For this clone: This specimen includes other DNA sequences encoding the same CDR3. The gene calls are TRBV4-3 and TRBJ1-3; unclear D gene. Germline CDR1 is LGHNA and CDR2 is YSLEER. The CDR3 is made up of 15 amino acids. The V gene lost 0 bases and the J gene lost 2 bases, with 8 bases spanning the gap. CDR3 bases: TGCGCCAGCAGCCAAGACGGCGGAGCTGGAAACACCATATATTTT. Translated, it gives CASSQDGGAGNTIYF.

The chain couples TRBV7-9 to TRBJ2-7; 9 nucleotides line up with TRBD1. Losses at the gene ends were 5 bases for V and 0 bases for J; bases not matched to a gene: 5. The CDR3 is 15 residues long. Germline loops: CDR1 SEHNR, CDR2 FQNEAQ (reference sequence). As DNA, the CDR3 is TGTGCCAGCAGCCTCCGGGACAGGGCCTCCTACGAGCAGTACTTC. Translated, it gives CASSLRDRASYEQYF.

The chain combines TRBV4-3 with TRBJ1-5, with 8 bases lining up with TRBD1. The CDR3 is 16 residues long. Germline V CDR1 and CDR2: LGHNA, YSLEER. V lost 4 bases to trimming and J lost 2 bases; unmatched junction nucleotides: 7. CDR3 bases: TGCGCCAGCAGCCCGGACAGGGTGGATGGCAATCAGCCCCAGCATTTT. Its translation: CASSPDRVDGNQPQHF.

The chain employs TRBV6-5 and TRBJ1-1; D remains unclear. CDR1 is MNHEY and CDR2 is SVGAGI in the germline V gene. The CDR3 spans 14 residues. Between the trimmed V and J ends, which lost 0 bases and 1 base, there was a span of 6 bases. CDR3 loop: CASSYSSRNTEAFF. DNA for the CDR3: TGTGCCAGCAGTTACTCGAGTAGGAACACTGAAGCTTTCTTT.

This sequence joins TRBV11-3 and TRBJ1-3, with D unclear. Per germline, CDR1 SGHNT and CDR2 YENEEA. The germline V and J ends were trimmed by 5 bases and 2 bases, with 10 bases remaining between them. The CDR3 has 14 amino acids. In DNA, the CDR3 is TGTGCCAGCAGCCCGGGGTTTGCTGGAAACACCATATATTTT. Amino acids: CASSPGFAGNTIYF.

The gene calls are TRBV9 and TRBJ2-1, with D possibly TRBD2 on 7 matching bases. The germline CDR1 and CDR2 sequences are SGDLS and YYNGEE. V was cut by 3 bases and J by 2 bases, with 12 bases left in between. The CDR3 runs 15 residues. CDR3 nucleotide sequence: TGTGCCAGCAGCGGTGGGGGGGCCGCCTACAATGAGCAGTTCTTC. As protein: CASSGGGAAYNEQFF.

V and J are TRBV27 and TRBJ1-2; 7 nucleotides match TRBD1. After removal of 10 bases from V and 2 bases from J, the junction contained 13 bases not matched to a gene. From germline, CDR1 is MNHEY and CDR2 SMNVEV (reference sequence). The CDR3 has 15 residues. Here the CDR3 DNA reads TGTGCCACCCTCGGCGCAGGGGGGAAAAACTATGGCTACACCTTC. Its translation: CATLGAGGKNYGYTF.

The rearrangement joins TRBV15 to TRBJ2-3; 14 positions agree with TRBD2. Germline V gives CDR1 LNHNV, CDR2 YYDKDF (reference sequence). This CDR3 spans 13 amino acids. Losses at the gene ends were 8 bases for V and 9 bases for J; bases not matched to a gene: 4. The DNA of the CDR3 is TGTGCCACCTCGGGACTAGCGGGGGAGACGCAGTATTTT. Amino acids: CATSGLAGETQYF.

The chain is built from TRBV7-2 and TRBJ2-3; 7 bases are a match to TRBD1. Germline V CDR1 and CDR2: SGHTA, FQGNSA. CDR3 length equals 16 residues. V shed 2 bases, J shed 2 bases, and the junction held 7 bases outside the gene matches. For the CDR3, the DNA is TGTGCCAGCAGCTTAAGAGGGGGCGAAATCACAGATACGCAGTATTTT. The encoded protein is CASSLRGGEITDTQYF.

The rearrangement uses TRBV2 and TRBJ1-1; TRBD1 might be the D (6 bases). CDR1 is SNHLY, CDR2 FYNNEI, per germline. The V gene lost 8 bases and the J gene lost 10 bases, with 17 bases spanning the gap. The CDR3 length is 12 residues. CDR3 residues: CASLGAQGRAFF. The CDR3 DNA is TGTGCCAGCCTGGGGGCCCAGGGGAGAGCTTTCTTT.

V gene TRBV29-1 combines with J gene TRBJ1-2, with D tentatively TRBD1 (5 bases). This CDR3 contains 11 residues. Per germline, CDR1 SQVTM and CDR2 ANQGSEA. V shed 5 bases and J shed 5 bases, with 9 bases lying between them. CDR3 region: CSVPRGYGYTF. The CDR3, as DNA: TGCAGCGTTCCTAGGGGTTATGGCTACACCTTC.

The V and J genes are TRBV5-6 and TRBJ2-1; 10 bases match TRBD1. This CDR3 spans 14 amino acids. Germline assignment: CDR1 SGHDT and CDR2 YYEEEE. Losses at the gene ends were 4 bases for V and 8 bases for J; bases not matched to a gene: 6. CDR3 protein: CASSGTGEVDEQFF. Here the CDR3 DNA reads TGTGCCAGCAGCGGGACAGGGGAGGTCGATGAGCAGTTCTTC. Using reference TRBV5-6 and TRBJ2-1 for the parts outside the CDR3, the full variable domain is DAGVTQSPTHLIKTRGQQVTLRCSPKSGHDTVSWYQQALGQGPQFIFQYYEEEERQRGNFPDRFSGHQFPNYSSELNVNALLLGDSALYLCASSGTGEVDEQFFGPGTRLTVL.

The chain couples TRBV5-6 to TRBJ1-2; the D gene is possibly TRBD1 (5 bases). Trimming removed 4 bases from V and 6 bases from J, with 16 bases in between. This CDR3 comprises 14 residues. The germline V gene has CDR1 SGHDT and CDR2 YYEEEE. CDR3 coding DNA: TGTGCCAGCAGCCTTGGGACGGGGGGGGATGGCTACACCTTC. Its protein is CASSLGTGGDGYTF.

This chain joins TRBV7-9 and TRBJ1-2, with D maybe TRBD1 (5 bases). The germline V gene has CDR1 SEHNR and CDR2 FQNEAQ (reference sequence). Trimming took 1 base from V and 4 from J, leaving 13 bases between them. The CDR3 runs 15 residues. The CDR3 region is CASSLVGVTSYGYTF. In nucleotides, the CDR3 is TGTGCCAGCAGCTTAGTAGGGGTCACGAGCTATGGCTACACCTTC.

The chain carries TRBV29-1 and TRBJ2-1; 13 bases map to TRBD2. The CDR3 spans 13 residues. Unmatched junction bases numbered 4, after V lost 7 bases and J lost 7 bases. CDR1 is SQVTM and CDR2 is ANQGSEA in the germline V gene. CDR3 protein: CSATSGGANEQFF. Written as DNA, the CDR3 is TGCAGCGCCACTAGCGGGGGGGCAAATGAGCAGTTCTTC.

The chain carries TRBV2 and TRBJ1-1, with a tentative D call TRBD1 (6 bases). Looked up from germline, CDR1 is SNHLY and CDR2 is FYNNEI. Trimming removed 5 bases at V and 4 bases at J, with 14 bases between. This CDR3 comprises 14 residues. CDR3 coding DNA: TGTGCCAGCAGTACCGTCCAAGGGGGCACTGAAGCTTTCTTT. Protein sequence: CASSTVQGGTEAFF.

The gene calls are TRBV25-1 and TRBJ1-1; 8 nucleotides agree with TRBD1. The CDR3 is 15 residues long. CDR1 MGHDK and CDR2 SYGVNS come from the germline V gene. V lost 1 base, J lost 7 bases, and 8 bases stayed unmatched. The CDR3 region is CASSEFQGAWGEAFF. The CDR3 coding sequence is TGTGCCAGCAGTGAATTCCAGGGGGCCTGGGGTGAAGCTTTCTTT. The full variable domain, rest sourced from reference TRBV25-1 and TRBJ1-1, is EADIYQTPRYLVIGTGKKITLECSQTMGHDKMYWYQQDPGMELHLIHYSYGVNSTEKGDLSSESTVSRIRTEHFPLTLESARPSHTSQYLCASSEFQGAWGEAFFGQGTRLTVV.

The chain recombines TRBV10-3 with TRBJ1-2; 9 bases map to TRBD1. The germline CDR1 and CDR2 sequences are ENHRY and SYGVKD. V shed 6 bases, J shed 1 base, and the junction held 9 bases outside the gene matches. The CDR3 is 16 residues long. The DNA for the CDR3 is TGTGCCATCAGCCCAGGACAGGGGACGAGTAACTATGGCTACACCTTC. Translating it yields CAISPGQGTSNYGYTF.

This clone showed up just a few times. The V call is TRBV4-3, the J call TRBJ1-1; TRBD1 matches at 8 bases. Germline V gene sequence: CDR1 LGHNA, CDR2 YSLEER. This CDR3 has 15 residues. V was pared by 3 bases and J by 1 base, with 4 bases of the junction left unmatched. Here the CDR3 DNA reads TGCGCCAGCAGCCAGTGGACAGGGTCGAACACTGAAGCTTTCTTT. It yields the protein CASSQWTGSNTEAFF.

The chain couples TRBV27 to TRBJ1-5; D is unresolved. Germline lookup yields CDR1 MNHEY and CDR2 SMNVEV (reference sequence). V dropped 4 bases and J dropped 6 bases, with 7 bases sitting between them. The CDR3 has 12 amino acids. The CDR3: CASSSGGQPQHF. CDR3 nucleotides: TGTGCCAGCAGTTCCGGAGGTCAGCCCCAGCATTTT.